The 19 T cell receptor beta chains in this list originate from one sample, sequenced in a study of blood T cell repertoires in COVID-19. Assay: immunoSEQ multiplex PCR; the TCRdb copy retains only in-frame clones and omits some. The repertoire holds some 260,000 clones, with 87% as singletons. Input material: PBMCs or T cells enriched from blood (not recorded which). Receptor source: a woman in her twenties or thirties with acute COVID-19.

This chain's CDR3 is CASSLAPGFTDTQYF. In DNA form, the CDR3 reads TGTGCCAGCAGCTTAGCGCCAGGGTTCACAGATACGCAGTATTTT. The rearrangement uses TRBV7-6 and TRBJ2-3; the D gene is possibly TRBD1 (5 bases). The CDR3 runs to 15 residues. The germline V gene has CDR1 SGHVS and CDR2 FNYEAQ. Trimming removed 0 bases from V and 2 bases from J, with 9 bases in between.

The chain is built from TRBV28 and TRBJ1-2; 8 positions agree with TRBD1. The J segment lost 0 bases and the V segment lost 4 bases, leaving 10 bases of the junction unmatched. The germline V gene has CDR1 MDHEN and CDR2 SYDVKM. The CDR3 has 17 amino acids. The CDR3, as DNA: TGTGCCAGCAGTTCCGGGGCAGGGGGCGGATCTAACTATGGCTACACCTTC. It yields the protein CASSSGAGGGSNYGYTF.

The V call is TRBV6-5, the J call TRBJ2-7; 9 nucleotides align to TRBD2. The ends lost 7 bases at V and 5 bases at J; junction bases unmatched: 12. CDR3 size: 15 residues. CDR1 and CDR2 (germline): MNHEY, SVGAGI. This CDR3 reads CASTQRVAGADEQYF. DNA of the CDR3: TGTGCCAGCACCCAAAGGGTAGCGGGAGCGGACGAGCAGTACTTC.

CDR3: CAIIQSGYSGNTIYF. The CDR3 DNA reads as TGTGCCATCATTCAATCAGGGTACTCTGGAAACACCATATATTTT. The chain employs TRBV7-3 and TRBJ1-3; the D gene is possibly TRBD1 (5 bases). V lost 10 bases, J lost 0 bases, and 16 bases lay in between. The CDR3 runs 15 residues. Germline values: CDR1 SGHTA, CDR2 FQGTGA.

The rearrangement joins TRBV11-2 to TRBJ1-6; 8 bases map to TRBD1. The V gene end was trimmed by 5 bases and the J gene end by 13 bases; junction bases not matched to a gene: 7. Germline values: CDR1 SGHAT, CDR2 FQNNGV. The CDR3 runs to 13 residues. The CDR3 sequence is CASSLDRAGPLHF. CDR3 in DNA: TGTGCCAGCAGCCTGGACAGGGCAGGGCCCCTCCACTTT.

The rearrangement links TRBV18 to TRBJ2-7; D unclear. CDR3 size: 14 residues. CDR1 and CDR2 from the germline V gene are KGHSH and LQKENI. Trimming removed 0 bases from V and 4 bases from J, with 10 bases in between. The CDR3 DNA reads TGTGCCAGCTCACCACCTGGCTTTCAATACGAGCAGTACTTC. Residues: CASSPPGFQYEQYF.

This sequence joins TRBV12-3 or TRBV12-4 and TRBJ1-4; weak D call: TRBD1 (6 bases). CDR3 length: 13 amino acids. The V and J ends lost 4 bases and 4 bases respectively, with 7 bases between them. CDR3 sequence (DNA): TGTGCCAGCAGTTCGGACAGTAATGAAAAACTGTTTTTT. This sequence encodes CASSSDSNEKLFF.

The chain combines TRBV6-5 with TRBJ1-2; TRBD1 aligns across 10 bases. The germline CDR1 and CDR2 sequences are MNHEY and SVGAGI. V gave up 6 bases and J gave up 1 base; unmatched junction bases: 5. The length of the CDR3 is 15 residues. The CDR3 protein is CASSQDRGNNYGYTF. The CDR3 DNA sequence: TGTGCCAGCAGCCAGGACAGGGGGAATAACTATGGCTACACCTTC.

This clone occurred once. V usage is TRBV7-8 and J usage is TRBJ1-5; D uncertain. The CDR3 has 16 amino acids. Germline loops: CDR1 SGHVS, CDR2 FQNEAQ. V lost 4 bases and J lost 1, with 14 bases in between. The CDR3 coding sequence is TGTGCCAGCAGCTCAAAGCTGGCAGGAAGCAATCAGCCCCAGCATTTT. It encodes CASSSKLAGSNQPQHF.

The chain uses TRBV2 and TRBJ2-7, with 8 bases fitting TRBD2. V gave up 6 bases and J gave up 4 bases; unmatched junction bases: 5. Germline CDR1 is SNHLY and CDR2 is FYNNEI. The CDR3 covers 13 residues. The CDR3 is CASRETSVYEQYF. In nucleotides, the CDR3 is TGTGCCAGCAGGGAGACTAGCGTTTACGAGCAGTACTTC.

In DNA form, the CDR3 reads TGTGCCAGTAGTACCAGGGCGGATAATTCACCCCTCCACTTT. Its translation: CASSTRADNSPLHF. The chain recombines TRBV19 with TRBJ1-6; D might be TRBD1 (5 bases). Deletions cut 4 bases from V and 5 bases from J, with 9 bases between. The CDR3 consists of 14 residues. Per the germline V gene, CDR1 is LNHDA and CDR2 is SQIVND (reference sequence).

The chain uses TRBV7-9 and TRBJ2-1; D gene uncertain. The V gene lost 3 bases and the J gene lost 15 bases, with 15 bases spanning the gap. The CDR3 runs 12 residues. Germline V gene sequence: CDR1 SEHNR, CDR2 FQNEAQ (reference sequence). For the CDR3, the DNA is TGTGCCAGCAGCTTGACTGAGTTAACGCTGTTCTTC. Amino acids: CASSLTELTLFF. Supplemented by reference TRBV7-9 and TRBJ2-1, the full variable domain reads DTGVSQNPRHKITKRGQNVTFRCDPISEHNRLYWYRQTLGQGPEFLTYFQNEAQLEKSRLLSDRFSAERPKGSFSTLEIQRTEQGDSAMYLCASSLTELTLFFGPGTRLTVL.

This chain joins TRBV3-1 (or the pseudogene TRBV3-2) and TRBJ1-2; D unclear. The CDR3 consists of 13 residues. Trimming removed 2 bases at V and 8 bases at J, with 12 bases between. Germline CDR1 is LGHDT and CDR2 is YNNKEL (reference sequence). DNA for the CDR3: TGTGCCAGCAGCCAAAGTGCCTCCGGGGGCTACACCTTC. It specifies CASSQSASGGYTF.

The chain couples TRBV7-8 to TRBJ1-2; no clear D gene. Germline V gives CDR1 SGHVS, CDR2 FQNEAQ. Trimming shortened V by 0 bases and J by 8 bases, and 13 bases separated the two germline ends. This CDR3 has 14 residues. For the CDR3, the DNA is TGTGCCAGCAGCTTAGCGTTACCAGGAAGAGGCTACACCTTC. It yields the protein CASSLALPGRGYTF.

The genes are TRBV6-5 and TRBJ1-5, with a tentative D call TRBD1 (5 bases). This CDR3 is 14 amino acids long. Germline V gene sequence: CDR1 MNHEY, CDR2 SVGAGI. Between the trimmed V and J ends, which lost 6 bases and 6 bases, there was a span of 15 bases. The chain's CDR3 is CASSSDSHSQPQHF. CDR3 nucleotides: TGTGCCAGCAGCTCCGACAGTCACAGTCAGCCCCAGCATTTT.

V is TRBV28 and J is TRBJ1-4, with D unclear. Germline assignment: CDR1 MDHEN and CDR2 SYDVKM. Trimming cost V 8 bases and J 1 base, with 5 bases left between them. This CDR3 is 12 amino acids long. CDR3 sequence: CASGLTNEKLFF. CDR3 nucleotide sequence: TGTGCCAGCGGGCTAACTAATGAAAAACTGTTTTTT.

CDR3 coding DNA: TGTGCCAGCAGCTCACCACAGGGTGCAGATACGCAGTATTTT. Protein product: CASSSPQGADTQYF. This chain links TRBV5-4 with TRBJ2-3, with D tentatively TRBD1 (6 bases). The V end lost 3 bases, the J end lost 4 bases, and 12 bases lay between the germline ends. This CDR3 region has 14 residues. Germline CDR1 is SGHNT and CDR2 is YYREEE (reference sequence).

The chain couples TRBV28 to TRBJ1-5; the match to TRBD1 covers 8 bases. The CDR3 is 17 amino acids. CDR1 MDHEN and CDR2 SYDVKM come from the germline V gene. V was clipped by 9 bases and J by 3 bases; unmatched bases: 16. CDR3 DNA: TGTGCCAGTGCAGCCGGGACAGGTGGGGCGTCCAATCAGCCCCAGCATTTT. As protein: CASAAGTGGASNQPQHF. The full variable domain, rest sourced from reference TRBV28 and TRBJ1-5, is DVKVTQSSRYLVKRTGEKVFLECVQDMDHENMFWYRQDPGLGLRLIYFSYDVKMKEKGDIPEGYSVSREKKERFSLILESASTNQTSMYLCASAAGTGGASNQPQHFGDGTRLSIL.

The CDR3 reads CASSKDVSLRGGGTDTQYF. The CDR3 DNA is TGTGCCAGCAGCAAAGATGTATCCCTCCGCGGGGGGGGAACAGATACGCAGTATTTT. The chain uses TRBV21-1 and TRBJ2-3; TRBD2 reflects the table's D call only, with no check against the DNA. TRBV21-1 is given as a pseudogene. This CDR3 spans 19 amino acids.